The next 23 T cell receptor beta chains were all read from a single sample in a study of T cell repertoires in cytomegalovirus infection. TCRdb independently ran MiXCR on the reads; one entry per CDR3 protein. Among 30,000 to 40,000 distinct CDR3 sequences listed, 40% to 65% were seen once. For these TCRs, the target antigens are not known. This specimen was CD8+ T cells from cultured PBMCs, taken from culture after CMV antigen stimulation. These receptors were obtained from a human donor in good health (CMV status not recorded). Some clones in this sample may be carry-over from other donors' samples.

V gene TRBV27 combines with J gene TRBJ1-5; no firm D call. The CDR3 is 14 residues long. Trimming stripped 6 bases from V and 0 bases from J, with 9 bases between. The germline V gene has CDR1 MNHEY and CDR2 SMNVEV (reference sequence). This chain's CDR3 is CASSPLVSNQPQHF. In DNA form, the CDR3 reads TGTGCCAGCAGCCCCTTGGTTAGCAATCAGCCCCAGCATTTT.

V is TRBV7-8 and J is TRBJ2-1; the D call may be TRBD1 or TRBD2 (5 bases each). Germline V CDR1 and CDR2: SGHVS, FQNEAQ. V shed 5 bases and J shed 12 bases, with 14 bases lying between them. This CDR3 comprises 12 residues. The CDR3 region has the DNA TGTGCCAGCAGCGGGGGACCTTCGGGGCAGTTCTTC. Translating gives CASSGGPSGQFF.

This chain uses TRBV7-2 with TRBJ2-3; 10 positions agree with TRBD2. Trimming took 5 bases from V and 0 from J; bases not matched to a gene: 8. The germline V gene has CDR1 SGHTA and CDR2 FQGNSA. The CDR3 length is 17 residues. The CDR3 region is CASSPGLANPSTDTQYF. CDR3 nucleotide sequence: TGTGCCAGCAGCCCGGGACTAGCGAATCCTAGCACAGATACGCAGTATTTT.

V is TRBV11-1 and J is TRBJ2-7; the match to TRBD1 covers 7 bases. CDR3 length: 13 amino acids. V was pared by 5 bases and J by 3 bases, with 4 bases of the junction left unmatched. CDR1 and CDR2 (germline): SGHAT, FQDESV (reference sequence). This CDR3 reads CASSEGQLYEQYF. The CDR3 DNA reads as TGTGCCAGCAGCGAGGGACAGCTCTACGAGCAGTACTTC.

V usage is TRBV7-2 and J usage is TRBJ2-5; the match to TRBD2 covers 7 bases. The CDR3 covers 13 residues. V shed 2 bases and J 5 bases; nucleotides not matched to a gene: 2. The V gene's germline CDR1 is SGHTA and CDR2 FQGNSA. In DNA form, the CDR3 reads TGTGCCAGCAGCTTAAACGGGGGGGAGACCCAGTACTTC. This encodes CASSLNGGETQYF.

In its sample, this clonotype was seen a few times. Here the CDR3 DNA reads TGTGCCAGCAGCCGGCCGGGGAGAACTAATGAAAAACTGTTTTTT. It encodes CASSRPGRTNEKLFF. This chain uses TRBV7-9 with TRBJ1-4; unclear D gene. The length of the CDR3 is 15 residues. V lost 5 bases, J lost 1 base, and 11 bases lay in between. CDR1 is SEHNR and CDR2 is FQNEAQ in the germline V gene (reference sequence).

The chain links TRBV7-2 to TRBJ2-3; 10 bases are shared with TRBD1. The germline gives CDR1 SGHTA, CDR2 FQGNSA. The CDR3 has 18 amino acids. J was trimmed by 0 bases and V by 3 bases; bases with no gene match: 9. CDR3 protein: CASSFGTGAFSSTDTQYF. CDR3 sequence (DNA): TGTGCCAGCAGCTTCGGGACAGGGGCATTCTCTAGCACAGATACGCAGTATTTT.

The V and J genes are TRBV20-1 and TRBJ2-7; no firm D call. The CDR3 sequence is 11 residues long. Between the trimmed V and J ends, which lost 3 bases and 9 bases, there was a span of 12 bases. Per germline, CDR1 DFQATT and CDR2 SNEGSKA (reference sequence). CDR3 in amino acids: CSASGQAGQYF. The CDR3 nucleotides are TGCAGTGCTAGTGGCCAAGCCGGGCAGTACTTC.

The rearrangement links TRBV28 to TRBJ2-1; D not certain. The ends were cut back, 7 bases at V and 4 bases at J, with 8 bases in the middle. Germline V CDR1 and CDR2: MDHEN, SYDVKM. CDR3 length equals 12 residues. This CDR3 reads CASTAGYNEQFF. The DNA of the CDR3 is TGTGCCAGCACCGCAGGTTACAATGAGCAGTTCTTC.

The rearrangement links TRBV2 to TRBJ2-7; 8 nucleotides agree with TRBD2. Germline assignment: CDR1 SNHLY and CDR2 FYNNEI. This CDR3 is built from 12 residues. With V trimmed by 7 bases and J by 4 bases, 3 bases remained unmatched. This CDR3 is CASTGGGYEQYF. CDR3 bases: TGTGCCAGCACGGGAGGGGGGTACGAGCAGTACTTC.

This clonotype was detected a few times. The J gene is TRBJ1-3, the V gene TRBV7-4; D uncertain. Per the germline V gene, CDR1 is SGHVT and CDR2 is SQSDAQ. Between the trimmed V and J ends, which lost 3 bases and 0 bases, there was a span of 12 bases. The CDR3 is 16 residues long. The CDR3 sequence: CASSFSGASSGNTIYF. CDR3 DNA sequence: TGTGCCAGCAGCTTTTCAGGCGCTAGCTCTGGAAACACCATATATTTT.

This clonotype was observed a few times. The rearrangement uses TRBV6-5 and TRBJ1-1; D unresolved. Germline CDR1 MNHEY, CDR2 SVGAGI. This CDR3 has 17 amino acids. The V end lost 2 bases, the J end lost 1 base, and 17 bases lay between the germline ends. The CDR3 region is CASSYIPAASGNTEAFF. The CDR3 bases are TGTGCCAGCAGTTACATCCCTGCAGCCTCGGGGAACACTGAAGCTTTCTTT.

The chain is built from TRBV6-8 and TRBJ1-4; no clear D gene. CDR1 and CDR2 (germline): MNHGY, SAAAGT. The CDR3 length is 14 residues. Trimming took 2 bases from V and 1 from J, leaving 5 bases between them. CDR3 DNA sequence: TGTGCCAGCAGTTACGTTAGAACTAATGAAAAACTGTTTTTT. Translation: CASSYVRTNEKLFF.

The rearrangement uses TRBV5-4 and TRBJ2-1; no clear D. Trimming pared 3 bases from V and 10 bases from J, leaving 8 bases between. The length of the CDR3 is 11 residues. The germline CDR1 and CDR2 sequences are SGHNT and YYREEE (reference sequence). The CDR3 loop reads CASSSLEEQFF. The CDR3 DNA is TGTGCCAGCAGCTCCCTAGAGGAGCAGTTCTTC.

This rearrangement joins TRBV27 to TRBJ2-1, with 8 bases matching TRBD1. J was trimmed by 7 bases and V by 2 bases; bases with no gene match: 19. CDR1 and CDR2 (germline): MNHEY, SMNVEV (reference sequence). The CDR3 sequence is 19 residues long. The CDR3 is CASSLGYRRGPGGSNEQFF. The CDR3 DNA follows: TGTGCCAGCAGTTTAGGATATCGACGGGGGCCAGGGGGCTCGAATGAGCAGTTCTTC.

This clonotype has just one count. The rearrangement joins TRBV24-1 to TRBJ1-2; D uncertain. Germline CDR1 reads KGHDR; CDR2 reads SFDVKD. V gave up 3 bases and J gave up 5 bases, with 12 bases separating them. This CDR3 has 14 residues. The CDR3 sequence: CATSDRGLAYGYTF. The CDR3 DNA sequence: TGTGCCACCAGTGATAGAGGGCTTGCATATGGCTACACCTTC.

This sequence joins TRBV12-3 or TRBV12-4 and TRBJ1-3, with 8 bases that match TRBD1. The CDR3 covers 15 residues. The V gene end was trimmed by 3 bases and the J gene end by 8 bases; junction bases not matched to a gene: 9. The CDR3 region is CASSFARDRRDTIYF. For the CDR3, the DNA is TGTGCCAGCAGTTTTGCCCGGGACAGGAGAGACACCATATATTTT.

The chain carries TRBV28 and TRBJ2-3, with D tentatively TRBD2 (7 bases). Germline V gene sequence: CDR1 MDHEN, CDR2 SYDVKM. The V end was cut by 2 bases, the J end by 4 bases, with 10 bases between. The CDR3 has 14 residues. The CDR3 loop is CASSLGEGADTQYF. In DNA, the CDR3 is TGTGCCAGCAGTTTAGGGGAGGGGGCAGATACGCAGTATTTT.

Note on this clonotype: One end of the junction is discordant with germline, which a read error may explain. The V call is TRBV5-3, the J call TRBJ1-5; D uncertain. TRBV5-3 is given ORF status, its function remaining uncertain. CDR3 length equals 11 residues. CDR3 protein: CASSFTQPQHF. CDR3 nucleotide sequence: TGTGCCAGCAGCTTCACTCAGCCCCAGCATTTT.

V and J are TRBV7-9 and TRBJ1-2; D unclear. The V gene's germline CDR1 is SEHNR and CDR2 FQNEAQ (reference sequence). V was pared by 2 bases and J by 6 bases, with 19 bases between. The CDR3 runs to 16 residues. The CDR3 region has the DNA TGTGCCAGCAGCTTAACGGAGAGACAAGCTACTGATGGCTACACCTTC. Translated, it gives CASSLTERQATDGYTF.

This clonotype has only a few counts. The CDR3: CASSPLAGENYNEQFF. The CDR3 coding sequence is TGTGCCAGCAGCCCGCTAGCGGGAGAAAACTACAATGAGCAGTTCTTC. The V call is TRBV7-4, the J call TRBJ2-1; TRBD2 agrees at 10 bases. Germline V gene data show CDR1 as SGHVT and CDR2 as SQSDAQ. This CDR3 contains 16 residues. J was trimmed by 3 bases and V by 5 bases; bases with no gene match: 7.

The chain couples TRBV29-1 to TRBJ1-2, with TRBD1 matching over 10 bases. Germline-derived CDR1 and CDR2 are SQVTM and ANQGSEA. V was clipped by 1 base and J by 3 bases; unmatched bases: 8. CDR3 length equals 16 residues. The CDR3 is CSVEGTGGPLDYGYTF. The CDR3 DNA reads TGCAGCGTTGAAGGGACAGGGGGACCCCTGGACTATGGCTACACCTTC.

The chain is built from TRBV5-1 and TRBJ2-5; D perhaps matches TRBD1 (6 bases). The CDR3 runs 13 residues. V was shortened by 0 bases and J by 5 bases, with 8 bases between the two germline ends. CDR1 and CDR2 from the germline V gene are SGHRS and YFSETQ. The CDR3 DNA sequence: TGCGCCAGCAGCTTGGACAGGGCGGAGACCCAGTACTTC. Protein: CASSLDRAETQYF.